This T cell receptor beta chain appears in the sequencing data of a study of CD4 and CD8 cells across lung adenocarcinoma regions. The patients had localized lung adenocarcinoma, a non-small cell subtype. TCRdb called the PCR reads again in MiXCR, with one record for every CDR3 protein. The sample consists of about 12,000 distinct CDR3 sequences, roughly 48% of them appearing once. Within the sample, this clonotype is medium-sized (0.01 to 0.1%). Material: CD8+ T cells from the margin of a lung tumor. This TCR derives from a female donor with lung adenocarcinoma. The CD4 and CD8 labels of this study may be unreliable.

The CDR3 nucleotides are TGTGCCAGCAGTGGCCTCGGGGGGATTGACAATGAGCAGTTCTTC. It yields the protein CASSGLGGIDNEQFF. The J gene is TRBJ2-1, the V gene TRBV27; 7 positions match TRBD2. The CDR3 sequence is 15 residues long. The junction had 9 bases not matched to a gene; V was cut back by 5 bases and J by 5 bases. Germline CDR1 reads MNHEY; CDR2 reads SMNVEV (reference sequence).